One and the same sample provided the 19 T cell receptor beta chains below, sequenced in a study of T cells in Graves' hyperthyroidism and ophthalmopathy. Regions amplified from RNA transcripts were the TCR beta CDR3 regions. The TCR CDR3 first-round RT-PCR relied on the HTBI primer set. TCRdb re-analysed the multiplex PCR reads in MiXCR, keeping a single row per CDR3 protein. The table shows approximately 530,000 distinct CDR3 sequences, with about a sixth occurring only once. The sequenced sample was blood. The source is a woman aged 18-35 years with Graves' hyperthyroidism.

This chain joins TRBV12-3 or TRBV12-4 and TRBJ1-2, with TRBD1 as a possible D gene (6 bases). CDR3 length: 15 amino acids. Trimming took off 3 bases at V and 2 bases at J, with 13 bases between the two ends. CDR3 nucleotide sequence: TGTGCCAGCAGTTTCATGGGGGGGCGCAACTATGGCTACACCTTC. Its protein is CASSFMGGRNYGYTF.

This clonotype has just a few counts. This chain connects TRBV20-1 to TRBJ1-5; possibly TRBD1 for D (6 bases). With 6 bases removed from V and 3 bases from J, the gap between germline ends came to 12 bases. This CDR3 is built from 13 residues. The germline gives CDR1 DFQATT, CDR2 SNEGSKA (reference sequence). The CDR3 reads CSARGGTNQPQHF. The CDR3 coding sequence is TGCAGTGCCAGGGGTGGAACCAATCAGCCCCAGCATTTT.

This clonotype has at least ten counts. V gene TRBV27 combines with J gene TRBJ1-2; unclear D gene. This CDR3 has 15 amino acids. V lost 0 bases to trimming and J lost 0 bases, with 8 bases between them. Germline CDR1 and CDR2: MNHEY and SMNVEV (reference sequence). CDR3 protein: CASSLSSSPNYGYTF. The CDR3 nucleotides are TGTGCCAGCAGTTTATCGTCCAGCCCTAACTATGGCTACACCTTC.

The table lists this clonotype with many counts. The chain carries TRBV29-1 and TRBJ1-1; D may be TRBD1 (5 bases). CDR3 length: 12 amino acids. The V end lost 3 bases, the J end lost 6 bases, and 11 bases lay between the germline ends. Per germline, CDR1 SQVTM and CDR2 ANQGSEA. This chain's CDR3 is CSVEVWGSEAFF. In DNA form, the CDR3 reads TGCAGCGTTGAGGTCTGGGGGTCTGAAGCTTTCTTT. Supplemented by reference TRBV29-1 and TRBJ1-1, the full variable domain reads SAVISQKPSRDICQRGTSLTIQCQVDSQVTMMFWYRQQPGQSLTLIATANQGSEATYESGFVIDKFPISRPNLTFSTLTVSNMSPEDSSIYLCSVEVWGSEAFFGQGTRLTVV.

For this clonotype: The junction and the germline gene differ at one end; a read error may be behind it. This chain joins TRBV15 and TRBJ2-2; the D gene could be TRBD1 or TRBD2 (5 bases each). The germline CDR1 and CDR2 sequences are LNHNV and YYDKDF (reference sequence). The CDR3 contains 15 residues. The CDR3, as DNA: TGTGCCACCAGCGACCCTAGGGGTGGATCCGGGGAGCTGTCTTTT. Translating it yields CATSDPRGGSGELSF.

This rearrangement joins TRBV30 to TRBJ2-5; TRBD2 matches 8 bases. CDR3 size: 13 residues. The ends lost 5 bases at V and 4 bases at J; junction bases unmatched: 6. Germline V gene lookup returns CDR1 GTSNPN and CDR2 SVGIG (reference sequence). The CDR3 region is CAWGAGVSETQYF. In nucleotides, the CDR3 is TGTGCCTGGGGAGCGGGAGTTTCAGAGACCCAGTACTTC.

J is TRBJ1-3 and V is TRBV18; D gene uncertain. The germline CDR1 and CDR2 sequences are KGHSH and LQKENI. CDR3 length: 16 amino acids. With 2 bases removed from V and 0 bases from J, the gap between germline ends came to 11 bases. The CDR3 DNA is TGTGCCAGCTCACCAGACCGAACGTACTCTGGAAACACCATATATTTT. Translation: CASSPDRTYSGNTIYF.

In its sample, this clonotype was seen a few times. V and J are TRBV2 and TRBJ2-5; D is unclear. The CDR3 covers 13 residues. V was trimmed by 7 bases and J by 1 base, leaving 10 bases between them. The germline V gene has CDR1 SNHLY and CDR2 FYNNEI. The CDR3 sequence: CASTGDFQETQYF. The DNA for the CDR3 is TGTGCCAGCACTGGGGATTTCCAAGAGACCCAGTACTTC.

The rearrangement joins TRBV29-1 to TRBJ2-7; TRBD2 matches at 12 bases. The CDR3 is 15 amino acids. Germline CDR1 and CDR2: SQVTM and ANQGSEA. V was pared by 4 bases and J by 3 bases, with 7 bases of the junction left unmatched. The CDR3: CSVGGLAGLGYEQYF. In nucleotides, the CDR3 is TGCAGCGTTGGCGGACTAGCGGGGTTGGGCTACGAGCAGTACTTC.

The table lists this clonotype with a few counts. The genes are TRBV5-1 and TRBJ1-6, with D possibly matching TRBD1 (6 bases). There are 14 residues in the CDR3. Germline V lookup: CDR1 SGHRS, CDR2 YFSETQ. The ends were cut back, 6 bases at V and 5 bases at J, with 12 bases in the middle. CDR3 residues: CASTQGWNNSPLHF. In DNA, the CDR3 is TGCGCCAGCACCCAGGGGTGGAATAATTCACCCCTCCACTTT.

This clonotype has only a few counts. This chain uses TRBV24-1 with TRBJ2-1; perhaps TRBD2 as D (6 bases). This CDR3 has 16 amino acids. Germline-derived CDR1 and CDR2 are KGHDR and SFDVKD. The germline V and J ends were trimmed by 4 bases and 4 bases, with 16 bases remaining between them. The CDR3 DNA reads as TGTGCCACCAGTGAGGCGACCGGAGGGATTTACAATGAGCAGTTCTTC. Amino acid sequence: CATSEATGGIYNEQFF.

This clonotype has ten or more counts. The chain uses TRBV20-1 and TRBJ2-7; TRBD2 aligns across 9 bases. V trimming: 3 bases; J trimming: 0 bases; junction bases outside the gene matches: 3. The CDR3 is 14 residues long. Germline-derived CDR1 and CDR2 are DFQATT and SNEGSKA (reference sequence). CDR3 in DNA: TGCAGTGCTAGGAGACTAGCGGCCTCCTACGAGCAGTACTTC. Protein product: CSARRLAASYEQYF.

V is TRBV29-1 and J is TRBJ2-1; D might be TRBD1 or TRBD2, each matching 5 bases. CDR1 and CDR2 from the germline V gene are SQVTM and ANQGSEA. Trimming left V 7 bases short and J 10 bases short, with 20 bases between. The CDR3 runs to 13 residues. DNA for the CDR3: TGCAGCGCTTTGGGACCGACCCACGGAGAGCAGTTCTTC. As protein: CSALGPTHGEQFF.

The chain links TRBV24-1 to TRBJ1-1; the match to TRBD1 covers 7 bases. V lost 12 bases and J lost 4; bases outside the gene matches: 10. CDR1 KGHDR and CDR2 SFDVKD come from the germline V gene. CDR3 length equals 13 residues. The CDR3 DNA is TGTGCCTCGATGAGGGCAGGGGGCACTGAAGCTTTCTTT. This sequence encodes CASMRAGGTEAFF.

This clonotype was picked up many times. The chain employs TRBV12-3 or TRBV12-4 and TRBJ1-1, with a tentative D call TRBD1 (5 bases). There are 15 residues in the CDR3. Trimming removed 6 bases at V and 1 base at J, with 15 bases between. The CDR3 DNA reads TGTGCCAGCAGCCCACGGGGCCTCCAGAACACTGAAGCTTTCTTT. Its protein is CASSPRGLQNTEAFF.

This clonotype was detected ten times or more. The chain is built from TRBV20-1 and TRBJ2-5; TRBD2 matches 10 bases. CDR3 length equals 14 residues. The germline V gene encodes CDR1 DFQATT and CDR2 SNEGSKA (reference sequence). J gave up 6 bases and V 2 bases, and 6 bases lay outside the gene matches. CDR3 DNA: TGCAGTGCTAGACGTAGCGGGAGGTTGCAGACCCAGTACTTC. Translating gives CSARRSGRLQTQYF.

J is TRBJ2-1 and V is TRBV7-2; D gene uncertain. The CDR3 is 14 residues long. Germline CDR1 and CDR2: SGHTA and FQGNSA. V was shortened by 7 bases and J by 5 bases, with 15 bases between the two germline ends. The CDR3 nucleotides read TGTGCCAGCACCCTACTCAGTCTCAACAATGAGCAGTTCTTC. Protein: CASTLLSLNNEQFF.

The chain is built from TRBV20-1 and TRBJ2-1; D is possibly TRBD1 or TRBD2 (7 bases each). V dropped 7 bases and J dropped 4 bases, with 20 bases sitting between them. CDR1 and CDR2 (germline): DFQATT, SNEGSKA (reference sequence). The CDR3 has 15 amino acids. CDR3 protein: CSGPGGASGYNEQFF. In DNA form, the CDR3 reads TGCAGTGGACCAGGGGGGGCTAGCGGTTACAATGAGCAGTTCTTC.

This clonotype was counted only a few times. CDR3 loop: CSASNRVEGGYTF. CDR3 sequence (DNA): TGCAGTGCTAGTAACAGGGTGGAGGGGGGCTACACCTTC. The gene calls are TRBV20-1 and TRBJ1-2; weak D call: TRBD1 (6 bases). Germline values: CDR1 DFQATT, CDR2 SNEGSKA (reference sequence). Trimming cost V 3 bases and J 8 bases, with 16 bases left between them. The CDR3 runs 13 residues.